This T cell receptor beta chain came from a study of shared clonotypes between healthy human individuals. Findings and caveats of the study: Collection of samples was limited to blood; tissue repertoires likely differ. Some naive CD4 clonotypes, roughly 5%, turned up in common across four donors. The four-donor shared clonotypes exceeded non-shared clonotypes in generation probability, with non-shared ones scoring lower.

Regarding this clone: Its antigen is currently unknown.

HIV-negative, healthy adults without recent acute infections or vaccinations were the donors. The protocol was immunoSEQ multiplex PCR, while the TCRdb copy is restricted to in-frame clones and leaves out a portion. This table has some 2.3 million clones, 93% appearing once. This CDR3 has 16 residues. Germline loops: CDR1 MNHNS, CDR2 SASEGT. V lost 2 bases and J lost 5; bases outside the gene matches: 9. The receptor was derived from a man between 18 and 29 years old in good health. Some clones in this sample may be carry-over from other donors' samples. The sample taken for sequencing was naive CD4+ T cells from PBMCs. The subset: CD45RA+ positively selected. This chain joins TRBV6-1 and TRBJ2-3; 8 nucleotides align to TRBD2. In nucleotides, the CDR3 is TGTGCCAGCAGTGAACGCGGTAGCGGGATCGGAGATACGCAGTATTTT. Its protein is CASSERGSGIGDTQYF.